These 17 T cell receptor beta chains were sequenced from one sample in a study of shared T cell receptors in the human thymus. The method was immunoSEQ multiplex PCR; TCRdb's version includes in-frame clones alone and lacks a portion of them. In the table there are over 650,000 clones, over 75% of which are singletons. These data also formed part of another study, on human thymus T cells.

Specimen: thymocytes. These receptors originate from a boy younger than two with a congenital heart defect.

The rearrangement joins TRBV6-5 to TRBJ2-7; 9 positions agree with TRBD2. The junction had 9 bases not matched to a gene; V was cut back by 4 bases and J by 2 bases. CDR1 and CDR2 from the germline V gene are MNHEY and SVGAGI. This CDR3 has 16 residues. CDR3 loop: CASSSSLRGGTYEQYF. The CDR3 region has the DNA TGTGCCAGCAGTTCCTCCTTGCGGGGGGGGACCTACGAGCAGTACTTC.

CDR3 coding DNA: TGTGCCAGCAGAGGACAGTTGAACACTGAAGCTTTCTTT. The encoded protein is CASRGQLNTEAFF. The V gene is TRBV6-5, the J gene TRBJ1-1, with D possibly being TRBD1 (6 bases). With 6 bases removed from V and 0 bases from J, the gap between germline ends came to 8 bases. Germline V lookup: CDR1 MNHEY, CDR2 SVGAGI. The CDR3 is 13 residues long.

The chain is built from TRBV30 and TRBJ2-1, with D maybe TRBD2 (6 bases). Germline loops: CDR1 GTSNPN, CDR2 SVGIG (reference sequence). Between the trimmed V and J ends, which lost 0 bases and 7 bases, there was a span of 19 bases. This CDR3 comprises 16 residues. The CDR3 coding sequence is TGTGCCTGGAGTGTAAGGGCTAGCGAGGAGGGGAATGAGCAGTTCTTC. The encoded protein is CAWSVRASEEGNEQFF.

The chain has TRBV19 and TRBJ2-1; D uncertain. Germline loops: CDR1 LNHDA, CDR2 SQIVND (reference sequence). Trimming removed 1 base from V and 6 bases from J, with 4 bases in between. The CDR3 runs 12 residues. The CDR3 spells CASSIGSNEQFF. The CDR3 nucleotides are TGTGCCAGTAGTATAGGTAGCAATGAGCAGTTCTTC.

The chain links TRBV29-1 to TRBJ2-3, with D perhaps matching TRBD1 (7 bases). Trimming pared 7 bases from V and 14 bases from J, leaving 19 bases between. The CDR3 contains 11 residues. Germline CDR1 is SQVTM and CDR2 is ANQGSEA. The CDR3 DNA follows: TGCAGCGGCCGTACAGGGGAGGATTGGTATTTT. It yields the protein CSGRTGEDWYF.

The rearrangement joins TRBV5-1 to TRBJ1-4; 9 nucleotides match TRBD1. This CDR3 has 15 amino acids. The J segment lost 5 bases and the V segment lost 9 bases, leaving 11 bases of the junction unmatched. CDR1 and CDR2 from the germline V gene are SGHRS and YFSETQ. The CDR3 reads CANKKGDRVNEKLFF. The CDR3 DNA sequence: TGCGCCAACAAAAAGGGGGACAGGGTAAATGAAAAACTGTTTTTT.

This rearrangement joins TRBV11-3 to TRBJ2-2; TRBD2 matches 7 bases. V was pared by 5 bases and J by 5 bases, with 11 bases of the junction left unmatched. Looked up from germline, CDR1 is SGHNT and CDR2 is YENEEA. This CDR3 is 16 amino acids long. The CDR3 DNA reads TGTGCCAGCAGCCCCAATGGGAGGGCCGGAACCGGGGAGCTGTTTTTT. Translating it yields CASSPNGRAGTGELFF.

The CDR3 bases are TGTGCCAGCACCGGGACTAGCGGGGGAAAGACCCAGTACTTC. Encoded protein: CASTGTSGGKTQYF. The V gene is TRBV6-6, the J gene TRBJ2-5, with 14 nucleotides matching TRBD2. The V segment lost 7 bases and the J segment 6 bases; nucleotides outside the gene matches: 4. This CDR3 is 14 amino acids long. Per germline, CDR1 MNHNY and CDR2 SVGAGI (reference sequence).

This clone has a single count. The V call is TRBV6-5, the J call TRBJ2-7; a possible D gene is TRBD2 (5 bases). The CDR3 is made up of 13 amino acids. The V gene's germline CDR1 is MNHEY and CDR2 SVGAGI. V was trimmed by 7 bases and J by 3 bases, leaving 13 bases between them. CDR3 region: CASTEGELYEQYF. CDR3 in DNA: TGTGCCAGCACCGAGGGTGAACTCTACGAGCAGTACTTC.

The V gene is TRBV14, the J gene TRBJ2-3; 7 bases match TRBD2. Looked up from germline, CDR1 is SGHDN and CDR2 is FVKESK. V trimming: 0 bases; J trimming: 0 bases; junction bases outside the gene matches: 9. The CDR3 totals 18 residues. CDR3 region: CASSQDKEGGRSTDTQYF. The CDR3 DNA reads as TGTGCCAGCAGCCAAGATAAGGAGGGCGGGAGAAGCACAGATACGCAGTATTTT.

V gene TRBV19 combines with J gene TRBJ1-6, with TRBD1 matching over 7 bases. CDR1 LNHDA and CDR2 SQIVND come from the germline V gene (reference sequence). The CDR3 is made up of 16 amino acids. With 6 bases clipped from V and 10 bases from J, the junction kept 15 bases outside the gene matches. The CDR3 is CASRLWSGQGGSPLHF. Written as DNA, the CDR3 is TGTGCCAGTAGGCTCTGGAGTGGCCAGGGGGGATCACCCCTCCACTTT.

J is TRBJ1-4 and V is TRBV5-6; D possibly corresponds to TRBD1 (6 bases). Germline V gives CDR1 SGHDT, CDR2 YYEEEE. Deletions cut 0 bases from V and 8 bases from J, with 11 bases between. There are 14 residues in the CDR3. In DNA, the CDR3 is TGTGCCAGCAGCTTGGACAGGGAGGGAGAAAAACTGTTTTTT. This encodes CASSLDREGEKLFF. Supplemented by reference TRBV5-6 and TRBJ1-4, the full variable domain reads DAGVTQSPTHLIKTRGQQVTLRCSPKSGHDTVSWYQQALGQGPQFIFQYYEEEERQRGNFPDRFSGHQFPNYSSELNVNALLLGDSALYLCASSLDREGEKLFFGSGTQLSVL.

The chain carries TRBV5-8 and TRBJ2-5; no reliable D call. TRBJ2-7 explains the end of the DNA better; the J call may be wrong. The length of the CDR3 is 14 residues. Germline V gene sequence: CDR1 SGHTS, CDR2 YDEGEE. DNA for the CDR3: TGTGCCAGCAGCTTGACAGTAAGCTCCTACGAGCAGTACTTC. It yields the protein CASSLTVSSYEQYF.

The rearrangement uses TRBV5-8 and TRBJ2-1; weak D call: TRBD1 (6 bases). The ends were cut back, 3 bases at V and 9 bases at J, with 16 bases in the middle. CDR3 length: 14 residues. Looked up from germline, CDR1 is SGHTS and CDR2 is YDEGEE. This CDR3 reads CASSYRTASGEQFF. DNA of the CDR3: TGTGCCAGCAGCTACAGGACAGCCTCAGGTGAGCAGTTCTTC.

The chain uses TRBV6-6 and TRBJ2-1; tentatively, D is TRBD2 (5 bases). The V end was cut by 2 bases, the J end by 2 bases, with 10 bases between. CDR3 length: 15 amino acids. CDR1 and CDR2 (germline): MNHNY, SVGAGI (reference sequence). The CDR3 nucleotides are TGTGCCAGCAGTTACCTCAGCGGAACCTACAATGAGCAGTTCTTC. Its translation is CASSYLSGTYNEQFF.

The chain uses TRBV9 and TRBJ1-1, with TRBD1 matching over 7 bases. The CDR3 runs 14 residues. V gave up 0 bases and J gave up 7 bases; unmatched junction bases: 6. The germline V gene has CDR1 SGDLS and CDR2 YYNGEE. The CDR3 sequence: CASSVVIGGSEAFF. The CDR3, as DNA: TGTGCCAGCAGCGTAGTTATAGGGGGCAGTGAAGCTTTCTTT.

This clone was detected only once. The chain carries TRBV30 and TRBJ2-1; 8 positions match TRBD2. Germline V lookup: CDR1 GTSNPN, CDR2 SVGIG (reference sequence). The CDR3 sequence is 15 residues long. V trimming: 3 bases; J trimming: 3 bases; junction bases outside the gene matches: 7. The CDR3 loop reads CAWSPSGRGYNEQFF. As DNA, the CDR3 is TGTGCCTGGAGCCCGAGCGGGAGAGGCTACAATGAGCAGTTCTTC. The full variable domain, with the rest looked up from reference TRBV30 and TRBJ2-1, is SQTIHQWPATLVQPVGSPLSLECTVEGTSNPNLYWYRQAAGRGLQLLFYSVGIGQISSEVPQNLSASRPQDRQFILSSKKLLLSDSGFYLCAWSPSGRGYNEQFFGPGTRLTVL.